Included here is one T cell receptor beta chain sequence, with context. The antigen remains unidentified. The second PCR ran 7 to 11 cycles with a sample-barcoded 5' primer and J-beta primers. Each cDNA molecule, via a template-switch adaptor with 12 random nucleotides, was tagged. TCRdb processed the 5' RACE reads anew with MiXCR; each CDR3 protein has one entry. The table has 700,000 to 1,000,000 distinct CDR3 sequences, under 45% seen once. The entry originates in a study of blood T cells in healthy people across ages. Study-wide background: When template switching was applied, about one barcoded beta molecule was captured per two T cells.

The germline V gene encodes CDR1 KGHDR and CDR2 SFDVKD. Deletions cut 3 bases from V and 4 bases from J, with 14 bases between. The CDR3 has 15 residues. Notes on the study in general: Both higher diversity and more naive CD4+ cells marked long-lived donors when set against aged donors. The recorded TCR beta diversity per million T cells decreased in a roughly linear manner with age.

The receptor was derived from a man between 60 and 75 years old in good health. The sequenced sample was blood. The V call is TRBV24-1, the J call TRBJ2-5, with a weak D call TRBD1 (5 bases). The CDR3 sequence is CATSDHATEAETQYF. CDR3 bases: TGTGCCACCAGTGATCACGCGACAGAAGCAGAGACCCAGTACTTC.